The 15 T cell receptor beta chains given below trace back to one sample, sequenced in a study of graft-versus-host responses after intestinal transplantation. Antigens of these TCRs are unknown. Some clones are missing from TCRdb's copy, which holds only in-frame ones; the method was immunoSEQ multiplex PCR. Here the sample spans around 110,000 clones, about 92% being singletons. This sample comprised unstimulated CD8+ T cells sorted from spleen or lymph node cells, obtained before transplant. The receptors here all came from a human donor who was the organ donor for an intestinal transplant.

In its sample, this clone was seen a few times. This chain links TRBV19 with TRBJ2-1; TRBD1 agrees at 7 bases. V shed 7 bases and J 10 bases; nucleotides not matched to a gene: 10. Germline-derived CDR1 and CDR2 are LNHDA and SQIVND (reference sequence). The CDR3 sequence is 13 residues long. CDR3 nucleotide sequence: TGTGCCAGTACCGATTACAGGGGTAAGGAGCAGTTCTTC. This sequence encodes CASTDYRGKEQFF.

The chain couples TRBV27 to TRBJ2-7; D gene ambiguous. The CDR3 is 14 residues long. Trimming took 3 bases from V and 4 from J, leaving 13 bases between them. Germline V CDR1 and CDR2: MNHEY, SMNVEV (reference sequence). The CDR3 bases are TGTGCCAGCAGTTTTGGTCCTTCCCTATACGAGCAGTACTTC. Translation gives CASSFGPSLYEQYF.

Only one count was recorded for this clone. The chain uses TRBV19 and TRBJ1-3; 8 bases are shared with TRBD1. Germline-derived CDR1 and CDR2 are LNHDA and SQIVND (reference sequence). V lost 8 bases to trimming and J lost 4 bases; unmatched junction nucleotides: 10. This CDR3 comprises 15 residues. The CDR3: CASAWIDRGGNTIYF. CDR3 DNA sequence: TGTGCCAGTGCCTGGATCGACAGGGGCGGAAACACCATATATTTT. Drawing the rest from reference TRBV19 and TRBJ1-3, the complete variable domain is DGGITQSPKYLFRKEGQNVTLSCEQNLNHDAMYWYRQDPGQGLRLIYYSQIVNDFQKGDIAEGYSVSREKKESFPLTVTSAQKNPTAFYLCASAWIDRGGNTIYFGEGSWLTVV.

The rearrangement uses TRBV30 and TRBJ1-2, with 10 bases that match TRBD1. The CDR3 is made up of 12 amino acids. With V trimmed by 5 bases and J by 6 bases, 3 bases remained unmatched. The germline CDR1 and CDR2 sequences are GTSNPN and SVGIG (reference sequence). CDR3 DNA sequence: TGTGCCTGGTCGGGGACAGGGGATGGCTACACCTTC. This sequence encodes CAWSGTGDGYTF.

The genes are TRBV7-6 and TRBJ2-1, with 10 bases aligning to TRBD2. Per the germline V gene, CDR1 is SGHVS and CDR2 is FNYEAQ. J gave up 6 bases and V 1 base, and 15 bases lay outside the gene matches. The CDR3 sequence is 19 residues long. The CDR3 region is CASSLVWLAGEMYGNEQFF. CDR3 in DNA: TGTGCCAGCAGCTTAGTTTGGCTAGCGGGAGAAATGTACGGCAATGAGCAGTTCTTC.

This chain links TRBV16 with TRBJ1-4; no reliable D call. V was cut by 2 bases and J by 5 bases, with 12 bases left in between. Germline CDR1 KGHSY, CDR2 FQNENV. This CDR3 contains 15 residues. This CDR3 is CASSQGRRRNEKLFF. CDR3 DNA: TGTGCCAGCAGCCAAGGGCGGCGAAGGAATGAAAAACTGTTTTTT.

The V gene is TRBV5-4, the J gene TRBJ2-7; 8 nucleotides align to TRBD2. J was trimmed by 2 bases and V by 4 bases; bases with no gene match: 8. This CDR3 has 15 amino acids. Germline V gives CDR1 SGHNT, CDR2 YYREEE (reference sequence). The CDR3 bases are TGTGCCAGCAGCCTCGGGGGTAGCGGGGCCTACGAGCAGTACTTC. As protein: CASSLGGSGAYEQYF.

This clone has just one count. The gene calls are TRBV11-2 and TRBJ2-1, with D perhaps matching TRBD1 (6 bases). Between the trimmed V and J ends, which lost 5 bases and 3 bases, there was a span of 17 bases. This CDR3 is 16 amino acids long. CDR1 is SGHAT and CDR2 is FQNNGV in the germline V gene. The CDR3 protein is CASSGAKGVIYNEQFF. In DNA, the CDR3 is TGTGCCAGCAGCGGCGCAAAGGGGGTGATCTACAATGAGCAGTTCTTC.

The chain joins TRBV7-9 to TRBJ2-5; weak D call: TRBD2 (5 bases). The CDR3 loop spans 15 amino acids. V dropped 5 bases and J dropped 6 bases, with 19 bases sitting between them. Germline loops: CDR1 SEHNR, CDR2 FQNEAQ (reference sequence). The CDR3 nucleotides read TGTGCCAGCAGCCTCATTAAGCTAGCCGGCCAGACCCAGTACTTC. Residues: CASSLIKLAGQTQYF.

This chain uses TRBV7-6 with TRBJ2-2, with TRBD1 as a possible D gene (5 bases). V shed 8 bases and J shed 6 bases, with 16 bases lying between them. The germline V gene has CDR1 SGHVS and CDR2 FNYEAQ. The CDR3 spans 14 residues. As DNA, the CDR3 is TGTGCCAGCGTGGGGCAGGGATCTCCCGGGGAGCTGTTTTTT. This sequence encodes CASVGQGSPGELFF.

V is TRBV6-1 and J is TRBJ2-7; D unresolved. The germline V and J ends were trimmed by 0 bases and 4 bases, with 7 bases remaining between them. The CDR3 is 13 residues long. Germline V gene data show CDR1 as MNHNS and CDR2 as SASEGT. The DNA for the CDR3 is TGTGCCAGCAGTGAAGCGGTAGTTTACGAGCAGTACTTC. This sequence encodes CASSEAVVYEQYF.

The table lists this clone with a count of one. This chain links TRBV5-4 with TRBJ2-1, with unresolved D. Germline V gene lookup returns CDR1 SGHNT and CDR2 YYREEE (reference sequence). The CDR3 covers 14 residues. Trimming stripped 4 bases from V and 5 bases from J, with 13 bases between. CDR3 bases: TGTGCCAGCAGCCGGCAGACTGAGGACAATGAGCAGTTCTTC. This codes for CASSRQTEDNEQFF.

This chain uses TRBV30 with TRBJ2-7, with TRBD1 matching over 11 bases. CDR1 and CDR2 from the germline V gene are GTSNPN and SVGIG (reference sequence). V lost 4 bases and J lost 0; bases outside the gene matches: 2. The CDR3 loop spans 14 amino acids. The CDR3 here is CAWMDRGLSYEQYF. CDR3 nucleotides: TGTGCCTGGATGGACAGGGGGCTCTCCTACGAGCAGTACTTC. Based on the CDR3 plus reference TRBV30 and TRBJ2-7, the full variable domain is SQTIHQWPATLVQPVGSPLSLECTVEGTSNPNLYWYRQAAGRGLQLLFYSVGIGQISSEVPQNLSASRPQDRQFILSSKKLLLSDSGFYLCAWMDRGLSYEQYFGPGTRLTVT.

The chain couples TRBV18 to TRBJ2-3, with D possibly being TRBD2 (6 bases). V was clipped by 4 bases and J by 0 bases, with 23 bases between them. There are 19 residues in the CDR3. Germline CDR1 reads KGHSH; CDR2 reads LQKENI. This CDR3 is CASSLERVHLYKSTDTQYF. Written as DNA, the CDR3 is TGTGCCAGCTCACTAGAGCGGGTACACCTATATAAAAGCACAGATACGCAGTATTTT. The full variable domain, in which reference TRBV18 and TRBJ2-3 provide the parts outside the CDR3, is NAGVMQNPRHLVRRRGQEARLRCSPMKGHSHVYWYRQLPEEGLKFMVYLQKENIIDESGMPKERFSAEFPKEGPSILRIQQVVRGDSAAYFCASSLERVHLYKSTDTQYFGPGTRLTVL.

The gene calls are TRBV4-1 and TRBJ1-1, with D possibly being TRBD1 (6 bases). In germline, CDR1 is MGHRA, CDR2 YSYEKL. V lost 3 bases and J lost 9, with 14 bases in between. The CDR3 runs to 13 residues. The CDR3: CASSQARTVQAFF. The CDR3 DNA reads TGCGCCAGCAGCCAGGCAAGGACAGTTCAAGCTTTCTTT.